The 29 T cell receptor beta chains given below trace back to one sample, sequenced in a study of T cell clonality in common variable immunodeficiency. Study outcomes and limitations: In common variable immunodeficiency, TCR beta chains reportedly carried fewer deletions and N-nucleotide insertions.

No antigen has been identified for these receptors. Here immunoSEQ multiplex PCR was the method, and the copy in TCRdb shows in-frame clones only, minus some. The data show around 40,000 clones, with none appearing a single time. The sequenced sample consisted of peripheral blood mononuclear cells. The receptors here all came from a human donor with common variable immunodeficiency.

This clone has a count of ten or more. The missing CDR3 end, 3 residues past where the read stops, is filled in from the germline J gene. The J gene is TRBJ1-2, the V gene TRBV7-2, with unresolved D. The ends were cut back, 0 bases at V and 6 bases at J, with 11 bases in the middle. Germline V gene lookup returns CDR1 SGHTA and CDR2 FQGNSA. The CDR3 is 14 residues long. The CDR3 spells CASSLARSFNGYTF. The DNA read from the CDR3 is TGTGCCAGCAGCTTAGCCCGGTCTTTTAATGGC.

This clone appeared a few times. The sequenced fragment ends 3 residues before the CDR3 boundary, so the rest is inferred from the germline J gene. V is TRBV2 and J is TRBJ1-1; the D gene is possibly TRBD1 (6 bases). V gave up 4 bases and J gave up 4 bases, with 13 bases separating them. The CDR3 loop spans 14 amino acids. Germline V gives CDR1 SNHLY, CDR2 FYNNEI. The CDR3 loop is CASSVGGRLTEAFF. Incomplete CDR3 DNA: TGTGCCAGCAGTGTGGGGGGGCGGCTCACTGAA.

This clone was seen many times. With the read ending 3 residues before the CDR3 end, the germline J gene is used to fill in that end. V is TRBV2 and J is TRBJ2-1, with 9 positions matching TRBD2. V lost 11 bases and J lost 6; bases outside the gene matches: 2. In germline, CDR1 is SNHLY, CDR2 FYNNEI. CDR3 size: 11 residues. The CDR3 here is CASREGNEQFF. Incomplete CDR3 DNA: TGTGCCTCGCGGGAGGGCAATGAG.

This clone has more than one count but fewer than ten. Read sequence stops 3 residues before the CDR3 end, and the germline J gene provides the missing end. The chain uses TRBV30 and TRBJ2-1; D perhaps matches TRBD2 (5 bases). V was cut by 0 bases and J by 1 base, with 7 bases left in between. CDR1 is GTSNPN, CDR2 SVGIG, per germline (reference sequence). The CDR3 covers 14 residues. The CDR3: CAWSVSGSYNEQFF. The CDR3 bases that were read are TGTGCCTGGAGTGTATCGGGGTCCTACAATGAG.

Comments on this clone: The DNA ends 3 residues before the CDR3 does, and the rest of the CDR3 is filled in from the germline J gene. The chain uses TRBV7-2 and TRBJ1-4; D is unresolved. The CDR3 is 13 amino acids. CDR1 and CDR2 from the germline V gene are SGHTA and FQGNSA. Trimming removed 1 base from V and 7 bases from J, with 7 bases in between. The chain's CDR3 is CASSLVYGEKLFF. The sequenced part of the CDR3 DNA is TGTGCCAGCAGCTTAGTATACGGTGAAAAA.

At least ten counts were recorded for this clone. The read comes to an end 3 residues before the CDR3 does, leaving the germline J gene to fill in the end. The chain is built from TRBV10-3 and TRBJ1-1, with TRBD1 as a possible D gene (5 bases). V was pared by 6 bases and J by 1 base, with 15 bases between. Germline assignment: CDR1 ENHRY and CDR2 SYGVKD. The CDR3 is 15 residues long. The sequenced part of the CDR3 DNA is TGTGCCATCAGGCAGGGCTTATCAGGGAACACTGAA. It codes for CAIRQGLSGNTE. The whole CDR3 protein reads CAIRQGLSGNTEAFF.

Concerning this clone itself: The missing CDR3 end, 3 residues past where the read stops, is filled in from the germline J gene. This chain links TRBV14 with TRBJ2-7, with 9 bases fitting TRBD2. Germline CDR1 SGHDN, CDR2 FVKESK. The CDR3 sequence is 15 residues long. V gave up 0 bases and J gave up 3 bases; unmatched junction bases: 3. The DNA read from the CDR3 is TGTGCCAGCAGCCAAGATCAAGCGGGGGGCTACGAG. Protein sequence: CASSQDQAGGYE. The CDR3 reads in full as CASSQDQAGGYEQYF.

This clone was seen repeatedly, ten times or more. With the read ending 3 residues before the CDR3 end, the germline J gene is used to fill in that end. The J gene is TRBJ2-3, the V gene TRBV20-1; TRBD2 matches 11 bases. Per germline, CDR1 DFQATT and CDR2 SNEGSKA (reference sequence). This CDR3 spans 16 amino acids. J was trimmed by 6 bases and V by 6 bases; bases with no gene match: 14. CDR3 loop: CSAATPGLADEDTQYF. The DNA read from the CDR3 is TGCAGTGCCGCTACCCCGGGACTAGCGGACGAGGATACG.

This clone was observed a few times. The read halts 3 residues ahead of the CDR3 end, with the missing end drawn from the germline J gene. The V gene is TRBV11-2, the J gene TRBJ2-7, with a tentative D call TRBD2 (5 bases). The V gene's germline CDR1 is SGHAT and CDR2 FQNNGV. V was pared by 10 bases and J by 4 bases, with 17 bases between. The CDR3 runs to 13 residues. CDR3 region: CATSPAGDYEQYF. Incomplete CDR3 DNA: TGTGCCACCTCCCCGGCGGGCGATTACGAG.

This clone was detected many times. The read halts 3 residues ahead of the CDR3 end, with the missing end drawn from the germline J gene. The chain couples TRBV30 to TRBJ1-5, with D uncertain. Germline V lookup: CDR1 GTSNPN, CDR2 SVGIG (reference sequence). The CDR3 extends over 13 amino acids. Deletions cut 2 bases from V and 2 bases from J, with 7 bases between. The sequenced CDR3 bases are TGTGCCTGGAGTTTGGCCGGCAATCAGCCC. This sequence encodes CAWSLAGNQP. The entire CDR3 reads CAWSLAGNQPQHF.

This clone was detected many times. The read gets to within 3 residues of the CDR3 end, and the germline J gene fills in the rest. The chain links TRBV5-1 to TRBJ1-1, with 8 bases aligning to TRBD1. V dropped 2 bases and J dropped 0; count of bases not matched to a gene: 3. The germline CDR1 and CDR2 sequences are SGHRS and YFSETQ. The CDR3 is 15 residues long. CDR3 sequence reads: CASSLQGGLNTEAFF. The sequenced part of the CDR3 DNA is TGCGCCAGCAGCTTACAGGGGGGATTGAACACTGAA. Variable domain in full (rest from reference TRBV5-1 and TRBJ1-1): KAGVTQTPRYLIKTRGQQVTLSCSPISGHRSVSWYQQTPGQGLQFLFEYFSETQRNKGNFPGRFSGRQFSNSRSEMNVSTLELGDSALYLCASSLQGGLNTEAFFGQGTRLTVV.

Comments on this clone: The read comes to an end 3 residues before the CDR3 does, leaving the germline J gene to fill in the end. The chain uses TRBV2 and TRBJ2-7; weak D call: TRBD1 (6 bases). Germline V lookup: CDR1 SNHLY, CDR2 FYNNEI. The CDR3 consists of 11 residues. Between the trimmed V and J ends, which lost 9 bases and 3 bases, there was a span of 9 bases. CDR3: CASGGSYEQYF. CDR3 bases read: TGTGCCAGTGGGGGCAGCTACGAG.

This clone was seen ten or more times. The read stops 3 residues short of the end of the CDR3; the missing end is completed from the germline J gene. The V gene is TRBV19, the J gene TRBJ2-5; TRBD1 matches 9 bases. CDR3 length equals 15 residues. Germline loops: CDR1 LNHDA, CDR2 SQIVND (reference sequence). Losses at the gene ends were 4 bases for V and 4 bases for J; bases not matched to a gene: 7. The CDR3 sequence: CASSTGGQGGETQYF. The CDR3 bases that were read are TGTGCCAGTAGTACCGGGGGACAGGGAGGAGAGACC.

The sample holds a few counts of this clone. The read terminates 3 residues before the CDR3 end, so the remaining end is supplied by the germline J gene. The chain recombines TRBV19 with TRBJ2-5, with 11 bases fitting TRBD2. Germline CDR1 reads LNHDA; CDR2 reads SQIVND (reference sequence). Unmatched junction bases numbered 7, after V lost 3 bases and J lost 4 bases. The CDR3 consists of 16 residues. CDR3 bases read: TGTGCCAGTAGTATCCCAGGGACTAGCGGTACAGAGACC. Translation gives CASSIPGTSGTET. The entire CDR3 protein reads CASSIPGTSGTETQYF. Using reference TRBV19 and TRBJ2-5 for the parts outside the CDR3, the full variable domain is DGGITQSPKYLFRKEGQNVTLSCEQNLNHDAMYWYRQDPGQGLRLIYYSQIVNDFQKGDIAEGYSVSREKKESFPLTVTSAQKNPTAFYLCASSIPGTSGTETQYFGPGTRLLVL.

This clone was seen at least ten times. The read terminates 3 residues ahead of where the CDR3 ends, so the germline J gene completes it. V is TRBV6-1 and J is TRBJ2-1, with 7 nucleotides matching TRBD1. The length of the CDR3 is 16 residues. The trim removed 3 bases at V and 1 base at J, leaving 6 bases unmatched. CDR1 and CDR2 from the germline V gene are MNHNS and SASEGT. The CDR3 loop reads CASSDIQGRSYNEQFF. The CDR3 DNA, read in part, is TGTGCCAGCAGTGATATACAGGGGCGGTCCTACAATGAG.

The table lists this clone with many counts. Read sequence stops 3 residues before the CDR3 end, and the germline J gene provides the missing end. The rearrangement links TRBV18 to TRBJ1-2; a possible D gene is TRBD1 (5 bases). The CDR3 runs to 13 residues. V shed 4 bases and J shed 0 bases, with 6 bases lying between them. Germline loops: CDR1 KGHSH, CDR2 LQKENI. The CDR3 loop reads CASSQDTNYGYTF. CDR3 DNA (partial): TGTGCCAGCTCACAGGACACTAACTATGGC.

At least ten counts were recorded for this clone. The CDR3 goes on 3 residues after the read ends, and that part is filled in from the germline J gene. The chain has TRBV14 and TRBJ2-4, with D maybe TRBD2 (6 bases). CDR1 is SGHDN, CDR2 FVKESK, per germline. V shed 2 bases and J shed 7 bases, with 12 bases lying between them. The CDR3 is made up of 14 amino acids. The covered CDR3 bases are TGTGCCAGCAGCCAAATCGTCGGGGGTAACATT. It translates to CASSQIVGGNI. The full CDR3 reads CASSQIVGGNIQYF.

This clone occurred many times. The CDR3 is cut off 3 residues early in the read; its end comes from the germline J gene. This rearrangement joins TRBV30 to TRBJ2-2; 7 bases are a match to TRBD2. Unmatched junction bases numbered 2, after V lost 0 bases and J lost 4 bases. CDR3 size: 14 residues. Germline V gene data show CDR1 as GTSNPN and CDR2 as SVGIG (reference sequence). CDR3 in amino acids: CAWSVGRGTGELFF. CDR3 DNA (partial): TGTGCCTGGAGTGTTGGGAGGGGCACCGGGGAG.

This clone was seen a few times. CDR3 residues: CAWSESIEQYF. CDR3 DNA (partial): TGTGCCTGGAGTGAATCCATCGAG. V and J are TRBV30 and TRBJ2-7, with unresolved D. The read ends 3 residues early relative to the CDR3; the germline J gene fills the gap. Trimming took 1 base from V and 6 from J, leaving 7 bases between them. The CDR3 is made up of 11 amino acids. In germline, CDR1 is GTSNPN, CDR2 SVGIG (reference sequence).

At least ten counts were recorded for this clone. The read is 3 residues too short to cover the CDR3 end, so that end is filled in from the germline J gene. The chain has TRBV30 and TRBJ1-2; possible D gene TRBD1, 6 bases. With 3 bases removed from V and 7 bases from J, the gap between germline ends came to 12 bases. This CDR3 spans 12 amino acids. Looked up from germline, CDR1 is GTSNPN and CDR2 is SVGIG (reference sequence). Incomplete CDR3 DNA: TGTGCCTGGAGCCAGGGACAAGCTGGC. Amino acid sequence: CAWSQGQAG. The whole CDR3 is CAWSQGQAGYTF.

This clone was recorded many times. The CDR3 region is CSKTLWEETQYF. CDR3 DNA (partial): TGCAGTAAGACTCTTTGGGAAGAGACC. The chain combines TRBV20-1 with TRBJ2-5; D ambiguous. The CDR3 is cut off 3 residues early in the read; its end comes from the germline J gene. Trimming removed 8 bases from V and 3 bases from J, with 13 bases in between. The CDR3 totals 12 residues. Germline V gene sequence: CDR1 DFQATT, CDR2 SNEGSKA (reference sequence).

Ten or more counts support this clone. The read ends 3 residues shy of where the CDR3 ends; the end is completed using the germline J gene. The rearrangement links TRBV18 to TRBJ2-3; 8 positions match TRBD2. The J segment lost 1 base and the V segment lost 3 bases, leaving 3 bases of the junction unmatched. The CDR3 has 15 residues. Germline V lookup: CDR1 KGHSH, CDR2 LQKENI. The sequenced part of the CDR3 DNA is TGTGCCAGCTCACCCGGACTAGCTGGCACAGATACG. Translation gives CASSPGLAGTDT. The whole CDR3 protein is CASSPGLAGTDTQYF.

This clone was picked up many times. The missing CDR3 end, 3 residues past where the read stops, is filled in from the germline J gene. The chain links TRBV30 to TRBJ2-2; TRBD1 might be the D (6 bases). V lost 3 bases and J 6 bases, leaving 11 bases between the germline ends. There are 13 residues in the CDR3. CDR1 is GTSNPN, CDR2 SVGIG, per germline (reference sequence). CDR3 residues: CAWRSQGSGELFF. CDR3 DNA, as far as it was read: TGTGCCTGGAGGAGTCAGGGGTCCGGGGAG.

This clone has only a few counts. The observed sequence ends 3 residues before the CDR3 terminus, with the missing tail filled in from the germline J gene. V usage is TRBV20-1 and J usage is TRBJ2-1; the match to TRBD2 covers 9 bases. Germline lookup yields CDR1 DFQATT and CDR2 SNEGSKA (reference sequence). The ends lost 6 bases at V and 9 bases at J; junction bases unmatched: 12. This CDR3 contains 14 residues. The covered CDR3 bases are TGCAGTGCCTATATGAGGGCGGGGGGGTTTGAG. This translates into CSAYMRAGGFE. The entire CDR3 is CSAYMRAGGFEQFF.

In regard to this clone: The CDR3 is cut off 3 residues early in the read; its end comes from the germline J gene. The gene calls are TRBV19 and TRBJ1-5; 7 bases agree with TRBD1. The CDR3 is made up of 16 amino acids. The V gene end was trimmed by 3 bases and the J gene end by 1 base; junction bases not matched to a gene: 6. Germline-derived CDR1 and CDR2 are LNHDA and SQIVND (reference sequence). The CDR3 here is CASSIPRGNSNQPQHF. CDR3 DNA, as far as it was read: TGTGCCAGTAGTATCCCCAGGGGGAACAGCAATCAGCCC. The full variable domain, its missing parts supplied by reference TRBV19 and TRBJ1-5, is DGGITQSPKYLFRKEGQNVTLSCEQNLNHDAMYWYRQDPGQGLRLIYYSQIVNDFQKGDIAEGYSVSREKKESFPLTVTSAQKNPTAFYLCASSIPRGNSNQPQHFGDGTRLSIL.

The sample holds a few counts of this clone. The read terminates 3 residues before the CDR3 end, so the remaining end is supplied by the germline J gene. J is TRBJ1-5 and V is TRBV30; the D is unclear. CDR3 length: 14 residues. Trimming shortened V by 1 base and J by 0 bases, and 7 bases separated the two germline ends. CDR1 and CDR2 from the germline V gene are GTSNPN and SVGIG (reference sequence). The CDR3 DNA, read in part, is TGTGCCTGGAGTGGCTATGATAGCAATCAGCCC. This codes for CAWSGYDSNQP. The whole CDR3 reads CAWSGYDSNQPQHF.

This clone has ten or more counts. The missing CDR3 end, 3 residues past where the read stops, is filled in from the germline J gene. This chain links TRBV18 with TRBJ1-1; TRBD1 matches at 9 bases. The CDR3 contains 15 residues. Germline V gene lookup returns CDR1 KGHSH and CDR2 LQKENI. The V segment lost 4 bases and the J segment 0 bases; nucleotides outside the gene matches: 3. The CDR3 spells CASSRGQGMNTEAFF. CDR3 DNA, as far as it was read: TGTGCCAGCTCACGCGGACAGGGGATGAACACTGAA.

The CDR3: CASRDRNNEKLFF. CDR3 DNA (partial): TGTGCCAGCAGGGACAGGAATAATGAAAAA. The chain couples TRBV6-2 or TRBV6-3 to TRBJ1-4, with 7 bases matching TRBD1. The sequence runs out 3 residues before the end of the CDR3; the remainder is reconstructed from the germline J gene. V was clipped by 6 bases and J by 4 bases; unmatched bases: 2. CDR1 and CDR2 from the germline V gene are MNHEY and SVGEGT. This CDR3 has 13 residues.

This clone occurred many times. The read halts 3 residues ahead of the CDR3 end, with the missing end drawn from the germline J gene. The chain has TRBV5-6 and TRBJ1-1, with TRBD1 matching over 7 bases. The CDR3 length is 15 residues. V shed 1 base, J shed 0 bases, and the junction held 3 bases outside the gene matches. The germline gives CDR1 SGHDT, CDR2 YYEEEE. CDR3 bases read: TGTGCCAGCAGCTTGACAGGGGAGGTGAACACTGAA. This translates into CASSLTGEVNTE. The full CDR3 is CASSLTGEVNTEAFF.